These T cell receptor beta chains were read from a single sample in a study of cytomegalovirus exposure and HLA in healthy donors. Repertoires were generated with immunoSEQ multiplex PCR, while TCRdb's copy carries only in-frame clones and drops some. Of around 130,000 clones listed, 85% to 90% are singletons. The sequencing input was PBMCs. The receptors shown here come from a man aged 25-45 years in good health and CMV-seronegative. Each CDR3 is given with its conserved first and last residue. A D gene is named only where the DNA matches it firmly. Expanded clones get a size class; other rows say once, few or many, or leave the size out.

clone size	D gene	V gene	J gene	CDR3 DNA	CDR3 protein
few	TRBD1	TRBV7-9	TRBJ1-5	TGTGCCAGCAGCCCACGAGGCGGGACAGGCAATCAGCCCCAGCATTTT	CASSPRGGTGNQPQHF
.	TRBD1	TRBV7-2	TRBJ2-3	TGTGCCAGCAGCTTAGACAGGGGCGGCACAGATACGCAGTATTTT	CASSLDRGGTDTQYF
.	TRBD1	TRBV6-6	TRBJ2-7	TGTGCCAGCAGTTACTGGGACAGGGCCAACGAGCAGTACTTC	CASSYWDRANEQYF
.	.	TRBV4-1	TRBJ1-5	TGCGCCAGCAGCCGCTACTTCCAGGGGAATCGCAATCAGCCCCAGCATTTT	CASSRYFQGNRNQPQHF
few	.	TRBV4-1	TRBJ2-7	TGCGCCAGCAGCCAAGCCCCGGGGTTAACCTACGAGCAGTACTTC	CASSQAPGLTYEQYF
once	.	TRBV7-9	TRBJ1-2	TGTGCCAGCAGCTTCCAAGGACAGTCACTAGGCGTAGGTGGCTACACCTTC	CASSFQGQSLGVGGYTF
.	.	TRBV6-5	TRBJ1-3	TGTGCCAGCAGGAAAGGGGGGGAGGTAAACACCATATATTTT	CASRKGGEVNTIYF
.	.	TRBV2	TRBJ1-2	TGTGCCAGCACCCAGGGCAGGGATGGTGGCTACACCTTC	CASTQGRDGGYTF
.	TRBD1	TRBV5-5	TRBJ1-6	TGTGCCAGCAGCCGAAAACAGGGGGTCGATAATTCACCCCTCCACTTT	CASSRKQGVDNSPLHF
.	TRBD1	TRBV28	TRBJ1-4	TGTGCCACTGACAGGGCCCGCGAAAAACTGTTTTTT	CATDRAREKLFF
.	TRBD1	TRBV7-2	TRBJ1-1	TGTGCCAGCAGCCGCCCAGGGGGAACTGAAGCTTTCTTT	CASSRPGGTEAFF
.	TRBD2	TRBV10-1	TRBJ2-2	TGCGCCAGCACCTCGGGGGGAACCGGGGAGCTGTTTTTT	CASTSGGTGELFF
.	TRBD1	TRBV18	TRBJ1-2	TGTGCCAGCTCACCAATCTCCGGGACAGGGACCTATGGCTACACCTTC	CASSPISGTGTYGYTF
.	TRBD2	TRBV7-7	TRBJ2-1	TGTGCCAGCAGCTTACGAGGACTAGCGGAAAACAATGAGCAGTTCTTC	CASSLRGLAENNEQFF